One sample yielded the 25 T cell receptor beta chains listed below, sequenced in a study of graft-versus-host responses after intestinal transplantation. These receptors have no identified antigens. Generated by immunoSEQ multiplex PCR, the TCRdb table keeps only in-frame clones and is missing some. The profile covers fewer than 120,000 clones, with 93% appearing a single time and about 0.54% taken by the ten largest. The source was unstimulated CD8+ T cells sorted from spleen or lymph node cells, collected before intestinal transplant. The receptors stem from a human donor who received an intestinal transplant.

In its sample, this clone was seen once. This sequence joins TRBV30 and TRBJ2-1; 9 nucleotides line up with TRBD2. Germline lookup yields CDR1 GTSNPN and CDR2 SVGIG (reference sequence). Trimming cost V 1 base and J 1 base; bases outside gene matches: 5. The CDR3 contains 16 residues. CDR3 in DNA: TGTGCCTGGAGTGGGCGGGAGGGCCTGTCCTACAATGAGCAGTTCTTC. It codes for CAWSGREGLSYNEQFF.

This chain joins TRBV7-9 and TRBJ2-1; the D gene is possibly TRBD2 (5 bases). From germline, CDR1 is SEHNR and CDR2 FQNEAQ (reference sequence). The length of the CDR3 is 13 residues. V was clipped by 8 bases and J by 9 bases, with 17 bases between them. CDR3 loop: CASETLEGGEQFF. CDR3 DNA sequence: TGTGCCAGCGAAACTCTAGAGGGCGGTGAGCAGTTCTTC.

V usage is TRBV6-5 and J usage is TRBJ2-1; the D gene is possibly TRBD1 (6 bases). The CDR3 runs 14 residues. Germline values: CDR1 MNHEY, CDR2 SVGAGI. Trimming stripped 2 bases from V and 5 bases from J, with 10 bases between. CDR3 coding DNA: TGTGCCAGCAGTTACAGGGGGAGCCACAATGAGCAGTTCTTC. As protein: CASSYRGSHNEQFF.

This clone was seen just once. The gene calls are TRBV5-1 and TRBJ2-1; 9 bases line up with TRBD1. Germline lookup yields CDR1 SGHRS and CDR2 YFSETQ. Trimming took 3 bases from V and 6 from J; bases not matched to a gene: 7. CDR3 size: 15 residues. The DNA for the CDR3 is TGCGCCAGCAGCTCCGACAGGGGGATAAGCAATGAGCAGTTCTTC. Its protein product is CASSSDRGISNEQFF.

This clone was seen once. The chain recombines TRBV6-1 with TRBJ2-5, with D maybe TRBD1 (7 bases). The CDR3 sequence is 14 residues long. V dropped 10 bases and J dropped 11 bases, with 26 bases sitting between them. From germline, CDR1 is MNHNS and CDR2 SASEGT. The CDR3 nucleotides read TGTGCCACCCGACAGGGACCTACTACTCGGGAGCAGTACTTC. Protein sequence: CATRQGPTTREQYF.

DNA of the CDR3: TGTGCCAGTAGTATAGTTGGACAGGGTAGCACTGAAGCTTTCTTT. Translated: CASSIVGQGSTEAFF. This chain joins TRBV19 and TRBJ1-1; 8 nucleotides align to TRBD1. Germline V gives CDR1 LNHDA, CDR2 SQIVND (reference sequence). CDR3 length: 15 amino acids. V lost 1 base, J lost 4 bases, and 5 bases stayed unmatched.

The chain joins TRBV29-1 to TRBJ2-3; D not resolved. The V gene's germline CDR1 is SQVTM and CDR2 ANQGSEA. The CDR3 is 12 amino acids. The CDR3 here is CLSAGSTDTQYF. DNA for the CDR3: TGCCTCTCCGCAGGTAGCACAGATACGCAGTATTTT.

In this sample, this clone turned up a few times. This chain connects TRBV10-1 to TRBJ2-7; TRBD1 or TRBD2 may be the D gene (5 bases each). This CDR3 spans 14 amino acids. Germline values: CDR1 WNHNN, CDR2 SYGVQD (reference sequence). With 6 bases removed from V and 6 bases from J, the gap between germline ends came to 18 bases. The CDR3 is CASSLGAGLGEQYF. CDR3 sequence (DNA): TGCGCCAGCAGCCTGGGAGCAGGGCTCGGCGAGCAGTACTTC.

This chain links TRBV6-5 with TRBJ2-7; D gene uncertain. CDR3 length: 13 residues. Trimming removed 0 bases at V and 0 bases at J, with 3 bases between. Per the germline V gene, CDR1 is MNHEY and CDR2 is SVGAGI. DNA for the CDR3: TGTGCCAGCAGTTACTCGTACTCCTACGAGCAGTACTTC. Translation: CASSYSYSYEQYF.

The gene calls are TRBV5-6 and TRBJ2-7; the D is unclear. The V end was cut by 0 bases, the J end by 6 bases, with 7 bases between. This CDR3 is built from 12 residues. CDR1 and CDR2 (germline): SGHDT, YYEEEE. CDR3 nucleotides: TGTGCCAGCAGCTTGGGTGACTTCGAGCAGTACTTC. Protein: CASSLGDFEQYF.

The chain links TRBV5-6 to TRBJ1-1; perhaps TRBD1 as D (6 bases). The length of the CDR3 is 12 residues. In germline, CDR1 is SGHDT, CDR2 YYEEEE. V dropped 6 bases and J dropped 1 base, with 7 bases sitting between them. DNA for the CDR3: TGTGCCAGCACACAGGGGAACACTGAAGCTTTCTTT. Its protein product is CASTQGNTEAFF.

This chain uses TRBV7-8 with TRBJ2-7; 8 nucleotides match TRBD1. The length of the CDR3 is 18 residues. V was clipped by 7 bases and J by 2 bases; unmatched bases: 19. CDR1 is SGHVS, CDR2 FQNEAQ, per germline. For the CDR3, the DNA is TGTGCCAGCACGACCCGGCGACAGGGGCCGCATCTTCCCTACGAGCAGTACTTC. This encodes CASTTRRQGPHLPYEQYF.

The chain couples TRBV4-1 to TRBJ2-7; a possible D gene is TRBD1 (5 bases). Germline V gene data show CDR1 as MGHRA and CDR2 as YSYEKL. This CDR3 region has 15 residues. The V gene lost 3 bases and the J gene lost 0 bases, with 12 bases spanning the gap. CDR3 bases: TGCGCCAGCAGCCAGGGGCGAACAGGCTCCTACGAGCAGTACTTC. Amino acid sequence: CASSQGRTGSYEQYF.

The CDR3 DNA sequence: TGTGCCAGCAGCAATCCGGGACTAGTCCATGAGCAGTTCTTC. Translation: CASSNPGLVHEQFF. V usage is TRBV6-5 and J usage is TRBJ2-1; TRBD2 matches at 8 bases. The V and J ends lost 6 bases and 8 bases, in that order; junction bases with no gene match: 9. Per germline, CDR1 MNHEY and CDR2 SVGAGI. The CDR3 has 14 residues.

This sequence joins TRBV7-9 and TRBJ2-1; TRBD2 matches at 7 bases. The CDR3 length is 19 residues. Trimming took 3 bases from V and 7 from J; bases not matched to a gene: 21. CDR1 and CDR2 from the germline V gene are SEHNR and FQNEAQ (reference sequence). DNA of the CDR3: TGTGCCAGCAGCTTCTCGGATTCGGGGGGAGGAGGGAAGTGGAATGAGCAGTTCTTC. It specifies CASSFSDSGGGGKWNEQFF.

V usage is TRBV27 and J usage is TRBJ2-3; D gene uncertain. This CDR3 is built from 16 residues. Germline values: CDR1 MNHEY, CDR2 SMNVEV (reference sequence). Trimming removed 6 bases at V and 2 bases at J, with 18 bases between. This chain's CDR3 is CASSLLDGGPTDTQYF. The CDR3 nucleotides read TGTGCCAGCAGCCTACTCGACGGCGGCCCCACAGATACGCAGTATTTT.

The rearrangement uses TRBV27 and TRBJ1-2; tentative D call: TRBD1 (5 bases). Looked up from germline, CDR1 is MNHEY and CDR2 is SMNVEV (reference sequence). V was cut by 1 base and J by 5 bases, with 14 bases left in between. CDR3 size: 15 residues. The CDR3 region is CASSLWAGNGYGYTF. DNA for the CDR3: TGTGCCAGCAGTTTATGGGCAGGGAATGGTTATGGCTACACCTTC.

The V call is TRBV5-1, the J call TRBJ1-1, with 9 nucleotides matching TRBD1. The J segment lost 4 bases and the V segment lost 4 bases, leaving 14 bases of the junction unmatched. CDR1 is SGHRS, CDR2 YFSETQ, per germline. The CDR3 spans 17 residues. CDR3 sequence reads: CASSPRDNRGRPTEAFF. CDR3 nucleotide sequence: TGCGCCAGCAGCCCGAGGGATAACAGGGGGCGCCCCACTGAAGCTTTCTTT.

V and J are TRBV2 and TRBJ2-7, with TRBD1 as a possible D gene (6 bases). V gave up 10 bases and J gave up 4 bases, with 14 bases separating them. The CDR3 spans 12 residues. CDR1 and CDR2 (germline): SNHLY, FYNNEI. CDR3 protein: CATGQLLYEQYF. CDR3 DNA sequence: TGTGCCACTGGACAGCTCCTATACGAGCAGTACTTC. The complete variable domain, with remaining parts taken from reference TRBV2 and TRBJ2-7, reads EPEVTQTPSHQVTQMGQEVILRCVPISNHLYFYWYRQILGQKVEFLVSFYNNEISEKSEIFDDQFSVERPDGSNFTLKIRSTKLEDSAMYFCATGQLLYEQYFGPGTRLTVT.

J is TRBJ1-5 and V is TRBV28; D not certain. Germline lookup yields CDR1 MDHEN and CDR2 SYDVKM. Trimming pared 4 bases from V and 0 bases from J, leaving 19 bases between. The CDR3 length is 18 residues. Written as DNA, the CDR3 is TGTGCCAGCAGTTCGTACCCCGACCGATTTTATAGCAATCAGCCCCAGCATTTT. Translating it yields CASSSYPDRFYSNQPQHF.

The chain has TRBV7-9 and TRBJ2-7; D perhaps matches TRBD2 (5 bases). The V gene's germline CDR1 is SEHNR and CDR2 FQNEAQ (reference sequence). This CDR3 is built from 17 residues. The ends were cut back, 0 bases at V and 5 bases at J, with 20 bases in the middle. The CDR3 region is CASSLAEVFVELDEQYF. The DNA of the CDR3 is TGTGCCAGCAGCTTAGCGGAGGTTTTCGTCGAATTGGACGAGCAGTACTTC.

This sequence joins TRBV19 and TRBJ2-1; 7 nucleotides agree with TRBD2. Looked up from germline, CDR1 is LNHDA and CDR2 is SQIVND (reference sequence). The CDR3 length is 14 residues. The J segment lost 7 bases and the V segment lost 5 bases, leaving 8 bases of the junction unmatched. The CDR3 DNA is TGTGCCAGTAGTTACCGCGGGAGTCAGAATGAGCAGTTCTTC. It is translated as CASSYRGSQNEQFF.

CDR3 DNA sequence: TGTGCCAGCAGCTCACAGGCTTATGGCTACACCTTC. Its protein product is CASSSQAYGYTF. The J gene is TRBJ1-2, the V gene TRBV13, with a weak D call TRBD1 (5 bases). The V end lost 4 bases, the J end lost 5 bases, and 8 bases lay between the germline ends. Germline lookup yields CDR1 PRHDT and CDR2 FYEKMQ (reference sequence). The CDR3 covers 12 residues.

The sample holds one count of this clone. The J gene is TRBJ2-5, the V gene TRBV5-4, with 7 positions matching TRBD2. The CDR3 length is 13 residues. Germline CDR1 reads SGHNT; CDR2 reads YYREEE (reference sequence). With V trimmed by 6 bases and J by 2 bases, 4 bases remained unmatched. The CDR3 protein is CASNRDYQETQYF. DNA of the CDR3: TGTGCCAGCAACCGGGACTATCAAGAGACCCAGTACTTC.

CDR3 DNA sequence: TGCGCCAGCAGCTTGGCCCGGGGTTACAATGAGCAGTTCTTC. It is translated as CASSLARGYNEQFF. The J gene is TRBJ2-1, the V gene TRBV5-1, with D possibly TRBD2 on 5 matching bases. Trimming pared 0 bases from V and 4 bases from J, leaving 8 bases between. In germline, CDR1 is SGHRS, CDR2 YFSETQ. This CDR3 has 14 amino acids.